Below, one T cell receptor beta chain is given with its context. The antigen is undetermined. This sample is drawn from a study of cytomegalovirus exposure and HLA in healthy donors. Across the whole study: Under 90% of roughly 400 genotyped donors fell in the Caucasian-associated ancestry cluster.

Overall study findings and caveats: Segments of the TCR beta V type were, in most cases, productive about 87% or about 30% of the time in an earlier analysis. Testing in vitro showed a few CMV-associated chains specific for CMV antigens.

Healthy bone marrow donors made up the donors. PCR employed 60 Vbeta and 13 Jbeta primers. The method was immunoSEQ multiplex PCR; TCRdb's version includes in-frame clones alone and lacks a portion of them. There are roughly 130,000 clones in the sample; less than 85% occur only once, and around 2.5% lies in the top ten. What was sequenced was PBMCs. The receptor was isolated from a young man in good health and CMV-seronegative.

CDR3 amino acids: CASSQDWREGSYEQYF. CDR3 DNA sequence: TGCGCCAGCAGCCAAGATTGGAGGGAGGGCTCCTACGAGCAGTACTTC. This chain connects TRBV4-1 to TRBJ2-7; 7 bases agree with TRBD2. V dropped 0 bases and J dropped 0; count of bases not matched to a gene: 5. The germline V gene has CDR1 MGHRA and CDR2 YSYEKL. The CDR3 has 16 residues.